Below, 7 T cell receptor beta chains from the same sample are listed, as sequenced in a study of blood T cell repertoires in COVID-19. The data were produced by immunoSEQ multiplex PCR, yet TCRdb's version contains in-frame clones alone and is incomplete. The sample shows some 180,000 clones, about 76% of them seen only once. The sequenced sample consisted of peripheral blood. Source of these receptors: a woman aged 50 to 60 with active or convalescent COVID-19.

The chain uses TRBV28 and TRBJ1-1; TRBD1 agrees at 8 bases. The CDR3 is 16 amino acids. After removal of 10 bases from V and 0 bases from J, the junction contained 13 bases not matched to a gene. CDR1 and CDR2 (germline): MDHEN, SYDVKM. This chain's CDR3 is CATSEQGGPMNTEAFF. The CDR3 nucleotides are TGTGCCACCTCAGAACAGGGGGGACCTATGAACACTGAAGCTTTCTTT. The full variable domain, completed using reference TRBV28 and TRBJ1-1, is DVKVTQSSRYLVKRTGEKVFLECVQDMDHENMFWYRQDPGLGLRLIYFSYDVKMKEKGDIPEGYSVSREKKERFSLILESASTNQTSMYLCATSEQGGPMNTEAFFGQGTRLTVV.

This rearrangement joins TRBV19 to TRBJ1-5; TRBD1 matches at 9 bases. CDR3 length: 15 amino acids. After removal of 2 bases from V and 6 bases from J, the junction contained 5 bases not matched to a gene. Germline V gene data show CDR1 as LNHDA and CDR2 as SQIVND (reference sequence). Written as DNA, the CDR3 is TGTGCCAGTAGTATACCGGGACAGGGTCCTCAGCCCCAGCATTTT. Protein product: CASSIPGQGPQPQHF.

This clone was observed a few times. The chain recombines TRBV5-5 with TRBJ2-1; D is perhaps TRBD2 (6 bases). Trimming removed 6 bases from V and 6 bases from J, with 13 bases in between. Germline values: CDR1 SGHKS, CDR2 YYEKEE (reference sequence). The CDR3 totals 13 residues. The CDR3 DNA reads TGTGCCAGCACCCTGGCGGGGACCAATGAGCAGTTCTTC. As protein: CASTLAGTNEQFF.

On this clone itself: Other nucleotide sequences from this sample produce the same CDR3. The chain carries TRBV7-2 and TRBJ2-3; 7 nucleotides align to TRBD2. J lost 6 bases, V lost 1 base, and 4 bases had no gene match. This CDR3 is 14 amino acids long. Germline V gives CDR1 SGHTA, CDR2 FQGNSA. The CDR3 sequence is CASSLGAGRDTQYF. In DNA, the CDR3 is TGTGCCAGCAGCTTAGGAGCCGGGAGGGATACGCAGTATTTT.

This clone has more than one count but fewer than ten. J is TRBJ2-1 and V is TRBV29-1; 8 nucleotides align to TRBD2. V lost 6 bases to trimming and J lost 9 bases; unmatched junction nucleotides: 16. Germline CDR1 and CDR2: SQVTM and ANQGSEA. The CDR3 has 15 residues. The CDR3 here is CSVKLTSVHAGEQFF. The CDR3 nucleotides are TGCAGCGTCAAATTGACTAGCGTCCACGCCGGTGAGCAGTTCTTC.

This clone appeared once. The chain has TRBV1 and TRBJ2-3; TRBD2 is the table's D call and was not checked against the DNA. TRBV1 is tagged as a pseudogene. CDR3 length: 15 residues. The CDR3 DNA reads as TGCACCAGCAGCCAAGATAGCGGGGGCACAGATACGCAGTATTTT. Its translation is CTSSQDSGGTDTQYF.

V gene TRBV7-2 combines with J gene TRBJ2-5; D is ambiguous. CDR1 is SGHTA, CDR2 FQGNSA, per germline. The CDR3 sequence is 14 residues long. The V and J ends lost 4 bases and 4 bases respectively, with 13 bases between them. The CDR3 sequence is CASSSLEVVETQYF. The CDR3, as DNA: TGTGCCAGCAGCTCCCTAGAGGTGGTAGAGACCCAGTACTTC.